This TCR beta chain emerged from a study of T cell responses to AZD1222 COVID-19 vaccine. The wider study: Samples with a second dose at about 4 or about 12 weeks were pooled together. Study results and caveats: Donor demographics were predominantly white British with a female majority; clonal diversity may be underestimated.

To note about this clone: The antigen remains unidentified.

The CDR3 is made up of 14 amino acids. Germline loops: CDR1 MDHEN, CDR2 SYDVKM. V lost 4 bases and J lost 7, with 14 bases in between. The repertoire was sequenced with immunoSEQ multiplex PCR; TCRdb's copy has only in-frame clones and lacks some. The sample includes around 89,000 clones, 86% seen only once; the top ten take 10% to 13%. The sequenced sample was peripheral blood, obtained on day 0 of AZD1222 vaccination. The chain carries TRBV28 and TRBJ1-5; tentatively, D is TRBD1 (5 bases). This TCR was recovered from an adult in good health. This CDR3 is CASSYGGYVQPQHF. The CDR3 DNA reads TGTGCCAGCAGTTACGGGGGGTACGTCCAGCCCCAGCATTTT.